The 6 T cell receptor beta chains below were found in one sample sequenced in a study of blood T cell repertoires in COVID-19. Libraries were prepared by immunoSEQ multiplex PCR; TCRdb keeps only in-frame clonotypes and omits some of them. The sample has a few hundred thousand clones, approximately 81% seen once. The specimen was PBMCs or T cells enriched from blood (not recorded which). Every receptor here comes from a woman between 45 and 65 years old who had been exposed to COVID-19.

The chain links TRBV19 to TRBJ1-4; D gene uncertain. Looked up from germline, CDR1 is LNHDA and CDR2 is SQIVND (reference sequence). Trimming took off 7 bases at V and 2 bases at J, with 11 bases between the two ends. The CDR3 has 14 amino acids. The CDR3, as DNA: TGTGCCAGTACCCCAGGAAGGACTAATGAAAAACTGTTTTTT. As protein: CASTPGRTNEKLFF. Based on the CDR3 plus reference TRBV19 and TRBJ1-4, the full variable domain is DGGITQSPKYLFRKEGQNVTLSCEQNLNHDAMYWYRQDPGQGLRLIYYSQIVNDFQKGDIAEGYSVSREKKESFPLTVTSAQKNPTAFYLCASTPGRTNEKLFFGSGTQLSVL.

This clone was seen just once. The rearrangement links TRBV11-3 to TRBJ1-1, with a weak D call TRBD1 (5 bases). The CDR3 runs 13 residues. Germline V gene lookup returns CDR1 SGHNT and CDR2 YENEEA. V lost 5 bases, J lost 6 bases, and 13 bases lay in between. CDR3 sequence (DNA): TGTGCCAGCAGCCCTGACAGCCTTGCTGAAGCTTTCTTT. Residues: CASSPDSLAEAFF.

V gene TRBV29-1 combines with J gene TRBJ1-5; no clear D. The V gene lost 7 bases and the J gene lost 4 bases, with 11 bases spanning the gap. The CDR3 is 12 residues long. The V gene's germline CDR1 is SQVTM and CDR2 ANQGSEA. CDR3 sequence (DNA): TGCAGCGCTGGACTGGGAAATCAGCCCCAGCATTTT. Amino acids: CSAGLGNQPQHF.

The chain couples TRBV21-1 to TRBJ1-6. TRBV21-1 is reported as a pseudogene. The CDR3 consists of 16 residues. CDR3 loop: CASSKIERSSYSPLHF. As DNA, the CDR3 is TGTGCCAGCAGCAAAATAGAGAGATCGTCCTATTCACCCCTCCACTTT.

The rearrangement joins TRBV2 to TRBJ2-5; weak D call: TRBD2 (6 bases). CDR1 SNHLY and CDR2 FYNNEI come from the germline V gene. CDR3 size: 12 residues. The V end was cut by 8 bases, the J end by 5 bases, with 12 bases between. CDR3 coding DNA: TGTGCCAGCGGGGACTTTAGCGAGACCCAGTACTTC. It yields the protein CASGDFSETQYF.

The rearrangement joins TRBV7-2 to TRBJ1-5; D not certain. V lost 2 bases, J lost 7 bases, and 15 bases lay in between. The germline V gene has CDR1 SGHTA and CDR2 FQGNSA. The CDR3 runs to 15 residues. The CDR3 loop is CASSLQSGLRQPQHF. CDR3 DNA: TGTGCCAGCAGCTTACAATCTGGGCTTCGACAGCCCCAGCATTTT.